The clone carrying this T cell receptor (beta chain) occurred a few times. Its antigen is currently unknown. The data were obtained in a study of glioma-infiltrating T cells. V was pared by 7 bases and J by 0 bases, with 13 bases between. This CDR3 has 15 residues. Germline loops: CDR1 MNHEY, CDR2 SVGEGT. Notes on the study in general: CDR3 overlap between tissue and blood was very small. Gliomas, especially low-grade, showed above-expected tissue-blood divergence; non-neoplastic patients showed below.

Using RNA template, CDR3s of TCR alpha and beta were amplified with iRepertoire arm-PCR. Tissue mRNA or PBMC total RNA, 100-400 ng, went into one-step reverse transcription and amplification. One entry per CDR3 protein, called by TCRdb with MiXCR from the multiplex PCR reads. The sample includes over 130,000 distinct CDR3 sequences, about two fifths of them seen just once. This receptor was taken from a human donor with low-grade glioma or glioblastoma, undergoing nonglioma brain surgery, or in good health (not recorded which). The chain links TRBV6-2 or TRBV6-3 to TRBJ1-5, with D hard to call. The sequenced sample consisted of glioma tissue, nonneoplastic brain tissue, or PBMCs (not recorded which). CDR3: CASKRADLSNQPQHF. The DNA for the CDR3 is TGTGCCAGCAAGAGGGCCGACCTTAGCAATCAGCCCCAGCATTTT.